This T cell receptor (beta chain) came from a study of shared clonotypes between healthy human individuals (TCRdb year 2020). Some background on the complete study: The cohort comprised two women and a few men aged 18 to 49 years. Per donor, three plates each were used for CD4 naive and CD4 memory, two for CD8 naive, and one for CD8 memory. Different laboratories and diverse techniques were used to prepare libraries and sequence TCR repertoires, to increase sequencing depth and limit assay-specific biases. Per donor, leukapheresis produced somewhere between about 0.85 and 10 billion PBMCs. Blood TCR repertoires of roughly five healthy adults were deeply sequenced to estimate repertoire size and the extent of clonotype sharing between individuals. Overall study results and their limits: Across four donors, approximately 5% of naive CD4, approximately 3.6% of naive CD8, 2% to 2.5% of memory CD4, and approximately 0.4% of memory CD8 clonotypes were shared. Compared with non-shared clonotypes, the clonotypes found in all four sorted-subset donors had higher generation probabilities. Naive subsets generally had larger estimated clonotype richness than memory subsets. Rarefaction of sorted-subset datasets indicated incomplete sequencing despite the large sequencing depth. Pairwise subsampling led to the expectation that sequencing depth would affect the degree of clonotype sharing among donors. Because the study included only a small number of donors, the genetic and exposure-history diversity represented was limited. Sampling was limited to blood, and TCR repertoires in tissue likely differ from TCR repertoires in blood.

TCR CDR3 regions were amplified from genomic DNA by multiplex PCR using the deep immunoSEQ assay. For each cell subset, the extracted genomic DNA was distributed evenly across all wells of several immunoSEQ 96-well plates, and each plate served as one replicate. For sorted subsets, around 200 ng genomic DNA, equal to 25,000 to 35,000 T cell genomes, was loaded into each replicate PCR. Purified libraries were measured with a Qubit 3.0 fluorometer, size-checked on a Bioanalyzer 2100, and measured again with the KAPA Library Quantification kit. A separate single-read 150-cycle Illumina NextSeq 550 flow cell was used to sequence each immunoSEQ 96-well plate. The paper's data handling went like this. Because only junctional sequences without quality scores were contained in the immunoSEQ output, filtering matching that applied to full-length reads could not be performed. To assign V/J genes and CDR3, sequences were annotated against IMGT germline references using PyIR, a Python wrapper for IgBLAST v1.9. Any read was removed if the V/J assignment was weak (E-value above 1e-6), the CDR3 was missing, or the read contained stop codons, out-of-frame junctions, or ambiguous translated residues. V3J clonotypes were defined as sequences sharing the same inferred V gene, J gene, and CDR3 amino acid sequence. To compute the percentage overlap between repertoires, the number of shared unique clonotypes was divided by the size of the smaller repertoire. Three approaches were used to assess repertoire richness: RTK rarefaction, the Chao1 estimator, and Recon v2.1 estimates of unobserved clonotypes. For all TCRbeta clonotypes obtained by the gDNA method from several donors, generation probabilities were computed with OLGA. In its TCRdb copy, this immuneACCESS table keeps in-frame sequences only and misses some clones. Where compared with another copy, unresolved V genes explain less than half of these, and the others have no known cause. V, J and clone size derive from that table, while D and trimming were established from the DNA sequence. Here the sample has approximately 1,000,000 clones; approximately 78% occur a single time. The top ten clonotypes cover about 0.52% of the sample.

On this clone: Its antigen has not been determined. It has no much larger one-base neighbor in the sample; base qualities were not kept.

Healthy HIV-negative adults with no recently reported acute infections or vaccinations were included as donors. All donors were Caucasian adults living in Nashville, Tennessee, USA. Magnetic negative selection was used to enrich CD4+ T cells, after which naive cells were positively selected on CD45RA and the negative fraction became the memory subset. Blood was obtained by leukapheresis, after which PBMCs were separated by Ficoll-Histopaque density gradient centrifugation and cryopreserved in liquid nitrogen vapor phase. Analytical flow cytometry was used to check the purity and quantity of each magnetically sorted T cell population. Genomic DNA was isolated from each sorted fraction and quantified by UV absorbance on a Nanodrop 2000c. CDR1 is given as MDHEN and CDR2 as SYDVKM, both from the germline V gene. Spanning cysteine to phenylalanine, the CDR3 consists of 13 amino acids. Left in the record is the CDR3 DNA by itself, 39 bases read in frame from the first base. A distance of 15 bases separates the germline ends of V and J, which lose 2 bases and 11 bases respectively.

Recombination linked TRBV28 to TRBJ1-1; possibly the D gene is TRBD1, per 6 matching bases. What was sequenced was memory CD4+ T cells from PBMCs. The label giving this sample's cell subset or site can be read as: CD45RA-negative fraction. This clonotype was obtained from a man between 18 and 35 years old in good health. Some clones in this sample may be carry-over from other donors' samples. The nucleotide sequence reads as follows: TGTGCCAGCAGTTTACCTTGGACAGTGAGCGCTTTCTTT. The resulting protein is CASSLPWTVSAFF. The CDR3, completed at both ends by the reference TRBV28 and TRBJ1-1 genes, gives the full variable domain DVKVTQSSRYLVKRTGEKVFLECVQDMDHENMFWYRQDPGLGLRLIYFSYDVKMKEKGDIPEGYSVSREKKERFSLILESASTNQTSMYLCASSLPWTVSAFFGQGTRLTVV.